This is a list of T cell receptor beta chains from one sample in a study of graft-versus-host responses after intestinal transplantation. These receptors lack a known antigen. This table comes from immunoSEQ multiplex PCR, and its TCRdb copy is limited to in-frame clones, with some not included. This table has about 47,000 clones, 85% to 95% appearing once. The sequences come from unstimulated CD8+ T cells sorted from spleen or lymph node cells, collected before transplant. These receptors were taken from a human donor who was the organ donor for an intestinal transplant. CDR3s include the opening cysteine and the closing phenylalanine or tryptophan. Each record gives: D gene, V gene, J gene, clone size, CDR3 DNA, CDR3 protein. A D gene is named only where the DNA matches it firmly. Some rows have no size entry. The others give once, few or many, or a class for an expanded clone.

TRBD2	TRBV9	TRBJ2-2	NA	TGTGCCAGCAGCGTATCTTCGTCTAGCGGGGCCGCCGGGGAGCTGTTTTTT	CASSVSSSSGAAGELFF
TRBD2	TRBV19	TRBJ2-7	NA	TGTGCCAGTAGGGCCGGACTAGCCCATGAGCAGTACTTC	CASRAGLAHEQYF
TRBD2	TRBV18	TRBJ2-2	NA	TGTGCCAGCTCACCACTCGAAAGCGGGGGGTACACCGGGGAGCTGTTTTTT	CASSPLESGGYTGELFF
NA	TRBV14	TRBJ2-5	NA	TGTGCCAGCAGCCAGAGGTGGCCTAGCCAAGAGACCCAGTACTTC	CASSQRWPSQETQYF
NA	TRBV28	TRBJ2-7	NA	TGTGCCAGCAGCCTACCGGGACCGCTAGAAGAGCAGTACTTC	CASSLPGPLEEQYF
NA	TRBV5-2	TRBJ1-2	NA	TGTGCCAGCAACAGAGGGCGAGTACGAAAGACCTATGGCTACACCTTC	CASNRGRVRKTYGYTF
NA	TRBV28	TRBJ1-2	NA	TGTGCCAGCATCGGCCCAAGGGCGTATGGCTACACCTTC	CASIGPRAYGYTF
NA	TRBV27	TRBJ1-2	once	TGTGCCAGCAGTTTATCGGTCGGTGTCGGGAGTCACTATGGCTACACCTTC	CASSLSVGVGSHYGYTF
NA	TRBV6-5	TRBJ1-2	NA	TGTGCCAGCAGTCAGCTTGGTTCGGTGAACTATGGCTACACCTTC	CASSQLGSVNYGYTF
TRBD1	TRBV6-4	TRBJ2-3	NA	TGTGCCAGCAAGGACAGGGCCCCAGATACGCAGTATTTT	CASKDRAPDTQYF
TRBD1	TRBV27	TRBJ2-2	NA	TGTGCCACTGGAAACAGGGGTGACACCGGGGAGCTGTTTTTT	CATGNRGDTGELFF
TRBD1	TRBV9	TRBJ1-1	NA	TGTGCCAGCAGCGTAGCGACAGGGACGAACACTGAAGCTTTCTTT	CASSVATGTNTEAFF
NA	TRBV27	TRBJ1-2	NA	TGTGCCAGCAGGGAGAAGTTAGGGGCGTTTGGCTACACCTTC	CASREKLGAFGYTF
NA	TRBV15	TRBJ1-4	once	TGTGCCACCAGCAGAGATCGGGGGGGCGGTGAAAAACTGTTTTTT	CATSRDRGGGEKLFF
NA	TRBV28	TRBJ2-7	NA	TGTGCCAGCAGTTTGACGGGGGATGGGTACGAGCAGTACTTC	CASSLTGDGYEQYF
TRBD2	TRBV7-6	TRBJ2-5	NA	TGTGCCAGCGGTCAGACTAGCGGGGGGGAACGGGAGACCCAGTACTTC	CASGQTSGGERETQYF
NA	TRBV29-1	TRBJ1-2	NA	TGCAGCGTTGAAGATCTCCCCCAGGGAGGCGGCTACACCTTC	CSVEDLPQGGGYTF
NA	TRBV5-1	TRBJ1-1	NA	TGCGTCAGCAGTCGTGATCTTCAGGGGATGAACACTGAAGCTTTCTTT	CVSSRDLQGMNTEAFF
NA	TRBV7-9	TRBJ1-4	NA	TGTGCCAGCAGCTTAGGGACAGATAATAATGAAAAACTGTTTTTT	CASSLGTDNNEKLFF
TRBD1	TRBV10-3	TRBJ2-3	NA	TGTGCCATCAGTGGGGACAGGGGGCGCGGAGATACGCAGTATTTT	CAISGDRGRGDTQYF
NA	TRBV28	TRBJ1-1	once	TGTGCCAGCAGTTTACGGCGCGGGGTGTTCGCCTCTCGTGCTGAAGCTTTCTTT	CASSLRRGVFASRAEAFF
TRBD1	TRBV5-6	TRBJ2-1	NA	TGTGCCAGCAGCCAGGGGGTAGGGGGTGAGCAGTTCTTC	CASSQGVGGEQFF
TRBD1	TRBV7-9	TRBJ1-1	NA	TGTGCCAGCAGCTCGCAGCTTGACAGGGACGCCAACACTGAAGCTTTCTTT	CASSSQLDRDANTEAFF
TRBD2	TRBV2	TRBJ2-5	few	TGTGCCAGCAGCCAAGGGGACGGGGGGATTCAAGAGACCCAGTACTTC	CASSQGDGGIQETQYF
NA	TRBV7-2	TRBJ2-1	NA	TGTGCCAGCAGCCCCAGGTCCGGCCAACGATACAATGAGCAGTTCTTC	CASSPRSGQRYNEQFF
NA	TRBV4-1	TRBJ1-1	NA	TGCGCCAGCAGCCAAGAGCCGGGGGCGATCAACACTGAAGCTTTCTTT	CASSQEPGAINTEAFF
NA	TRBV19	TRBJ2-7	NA	TGTGCCAGTAGTATTACGTCGGGAAGCGAGCAGTACTTC	CASSITSGSEQYF